This record covers a single T cell receptor beta chain. Its antigen remains unidentified. Germline V gene sequence: CDR1 LGHNA, CDR2 YNFKEQ. V lost 0 bases, J lost 9 bases, and 3 bases stayed unmatched. This CDR3 is built from 15 residues. Sequencing was performed with immunoSEQ multiplex PCR; in TCRdb, only in-frame clones are kept and a portion is missing. Of almost 30,000 clones listed, approximately 79% were seen once; the top ten hold roughly 2.4%. Memory T cells were CD45RO+, naive were CD45RA+, sorted by FACS. This sample stems from a study of regulatory dendritic cells for organ transplantation. Study-level points and caveats: Memory CD8+ T cells were the most oligoclonal; naive cells were highly diverse. Mature dendritic cells appeared to drive more memory CD8+ clonal expansion than regulatory ones.

The sample was memory CD4+ T cells from blood. Subset defined: CD45RO+ memory T cells. The chain employs TRBV4-2 and TRBJ2-1; 12 bases agree with TRBD2. The receptor comes from a human donor in good health. CDR3 region: CASSQDAGLAGEQFF. The CDR3 DNA sequence: TGTGCCAGCAGCCAAGATGCGGGACTAGCGGGTGAGCAGTTCTTC.